This TCR beta chain was sequenced during a study of shared clonotypes between healthy human individuals. Using immunoSEQ multiplex PCR, the repertoire was profiled, and TCRdb retains in-frame clones only, with some absent. Found here are about 680,000 clones, about 92% of them singletons; the top ten hold roughly 24%. Naivety among CD8 cells was defined by CD45RO negativity and positive CCR7 selection, thereby excluding terminally differentiated effector memory CD45RA+ cells. All of the donors resided in Nashville, Tennessee, and each was a Caucasian adult. As to this clone: Its antigen remains unidentified.

Findings and caveats of the study: Sequencing depth was a factor that was expected to affect clonotype sharing among donors.

The TCR sequence derives from a man aged 25-40 years in good health. The sample consisted of naive CD8+ T cells sorted from blood.

The CDR3 nucleotides are TGTGCCAGCAGTGCCCCGGGGCGGTCTTACACAGATACGCAGTATTTT. Translation gives CASSAPGRSYTDTQYF. The chain employs TRBV25-1 and TRBJ2-3; D may be TRBD1 or TRBD2 (5 bases each). The CDR3 spans 16 residues. The germline CDR1 and CDR2 sequences are MGHDK and SYGVNS. Trimming left V 4 bases short and J 2 bases short, with 16 bases between.